This T cell receptor beta chain was captured in a study of blood T cell repertoires in COVID-19. Study information: Sites in the United States, Italy and Spain provided acute and convalescent COVID-19 samples. PBMCs, B-cell-depleted T cells, or T cells provided the cDNA or gDNA that made up the material.

Authors' processing steps: By means of reference gene primer amplification, nucleated cell counts were estimated. Sequencing was performed with immunoSEQ multiplex PCR; in TCRdb, only in-frame clones are kept and a portion is missing. V and J calls and clone size are as listed in that table; D and trimming were resolved from the DNA. The sample has about 87,000 clones, about 91% seen once. CDR1 and CDR2 (germline): LGHNA, YNFKEQ. The V segment lost 3 bases and the J segment 2 bases; nucleotides outside the gene matches: 6. CDR3 length equals 16 residues. This chain links TRBV4-2 with TRBJ2-1; 8 positions match TRBD2. Sequencing was carried out using peripheral blood. The sequence derives from an elderly woman with active COVID-19. The CDR3 sequence: CASSQWGGLAYNEQFF. CDR3 bases: TGTGCCAGCAGCCAGTGGGGGGGACTAGCCTACAATGAGCAGTTCTTC.